This TCR beta chain emerged from a study of neoadjuvant anti-PD-1 for oral cavity cancer. PBMCs were not maintained or expanded in culture before analysis. Trimming stripped 6 bases from V and 4 bases from J, with 18 bases between. Germline V gives CDR1 LNHDA, CDR2 SQIVND (reference sequence). The CDR3 length is 16 residues. The repertoire was sequenced with immunoSEQ multiplex PCR; TCRdb's copy has only in-frame clones and lacks some. The sample has about 14,000 clones, just over 65% seen once. Sequenced material: PBMCs, taken before nivolumab (anti-PD-1) treatment. The TCR comes from a person aged 35-79 years with oral cavity squamous cell carcinoma. J is TRBJ2-2 and V is TRBV19, with D possibly TRBD2 on 7 matching bases. The CDR3 nucleotides read TGTGCCAGTAGCCCCCGACGGGGGGCGGGCACCGGGGAGCTGTTTTTT. It is translated as CASSPRRGAGTGELFF.